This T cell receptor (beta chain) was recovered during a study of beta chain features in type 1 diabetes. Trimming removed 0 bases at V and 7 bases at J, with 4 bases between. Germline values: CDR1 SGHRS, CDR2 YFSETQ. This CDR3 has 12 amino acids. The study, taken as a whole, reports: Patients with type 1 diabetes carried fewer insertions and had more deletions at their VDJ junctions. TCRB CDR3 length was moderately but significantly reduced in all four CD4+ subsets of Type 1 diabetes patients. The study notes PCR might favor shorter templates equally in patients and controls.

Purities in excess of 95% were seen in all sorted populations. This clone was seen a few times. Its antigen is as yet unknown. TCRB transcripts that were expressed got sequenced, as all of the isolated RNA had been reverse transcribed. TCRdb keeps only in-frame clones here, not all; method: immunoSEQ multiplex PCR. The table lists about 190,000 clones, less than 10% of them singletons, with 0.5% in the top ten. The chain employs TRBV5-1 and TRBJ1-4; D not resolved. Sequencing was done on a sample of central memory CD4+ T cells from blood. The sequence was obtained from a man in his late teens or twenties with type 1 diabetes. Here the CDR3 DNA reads TGCGCCAGCAGCTTGGCAGGTGAAAAACTGTTTTTT. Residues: CASSLAGEKLFF.